This T cell receptor (beta chain) was found in a study of human T cells and chemical hapten exposure. The time point here: pre-sensitization, week 0. The treatment denotes: therapeutic diphenylcyclopropenone sensitization with weekly scalp DPC. V was pared by 8 bases and J by 7 bases, with 17 bases between. In germline, CDR1 is SQVTM, CDR2 ANQGSEA. CDR3 size: 13 residues. TCRdb re-called the RACE reads through MiXCR, storing one row per CDR3 protein. The profile shows around 300,000 distinct CDR3 sequences, around 7.3% of them singletons. The chain employs TRBV29-1 and TRBJ1-4; weak D call: TRBD1 (5 bases). The clonotype originates from a man in his late teens or twenties with alopecia areata. Some clones in this sample may be carry-over from other donors' samples. This specimen consisted of whole blood, obtained in connection with sensitization to the hapten diphenylcyclopropenone (DPC). The CDR3 sequence is CSSQTATGEKLFF. In nucleotides, the CDR3 is TGCAGCTCCCAGACAGCCACGGGTGAAAAACTGTTTTTT.